This is a list of T cell receptor beta chains from one sample in a study of human T cells and chemical hapten exposure. From the RACE reads, TCRdb called clonotypes with MiXCR, one entry per CDR3 protein. Of more than 250,000 distinct CDR3 sequences in the sample, approximately 7.5% are singletons; the top ten hold 0.9% to 1.5%. Sequenced here: whole blood, sampled in connection with sensitization to the hapten diphenylcyclopropenone (DPC). The source is a man younger than 30 with alopecia areata. Some clones in this sample may be carry-over from other donors' samples. Both conserved end residues are part of each CDR3. Each record gives: D gene, V gene, J gene, clone size, CDR3 protein, CDR3 DNA. D genes are given only for firm matches. Size tells how often a clone was seen (once, few, many) or the class of an expanded clone, and some rows leave it out.

d_gene: -
v_gene: TRBV7-2
j_gene: TRBJ2-7
abundance: few
CDR3aa: CASSLALAYEQYF
CDR3nt: TGTGCCAGCAGCTTAGCCCTAGCCTACGAGCAGTACTTC

d_gene: TRBD2
v_gene: TRBV28
j_gene: TRBJ2-2
abundance: many
CDR3aa: CASSLVLSPSGGTTGELFF
CDR3nt: TGTGCCAGCAGTTTAGTCCTAAGTCCTAGCGGGGGGACCACCGGGGAGCTGTTTTTT

d_gene: -
v_gene: TRBV5-6
j_gene: TRBJ1-1
abundance: -
CDR3aa: CASSLSTWDRTEAFF
CDR3nt: TGTGCCAGCAGCTTGTCAACATGGGATAGAACTGAAGCTTTCTTT

d_gene: TRBD1
v_gene: TRBV27
j_gene: TRBJ2-1
abundance: -
CDR3aa: CASSPRTGAYNEQFF
CDR3nt: TGTGCCAGCAGTCCACGGACAGGAGCCTACAATGAGCAGTTCTTC

d_gene: -
v_gene: TRBV9
j_gene: TRBJ2-1
abundance: many
CDR3aa: CASSVDGGSYNEQFF
CDR3nt: TGTGCCAGCAGCGTAGACGGGGGATCCTACAATGAGCAGTTCTTC

d_gene: TRBD1
v_gene: TRBV12-3/TRBV12-4
j_gene: TRBJ1-5
abundance: -
CDR3aa: CASKPGQGRQPQHF
CDR3nt: TGTGCCAGCAAGCCGGGACAGGGACGCCAGCCCCAGCATTTT

d_gene: TRBD1
v_gene: TRBV6-5
j_gene: TRBJ1-4
abundance: -
CDR3aa: CASSHGTGAPPEKLFF
CDR3nt: TGTGCCAGCAGTCACGGGACAGGGGCACCCCCGGAAAAACTGTTTTTT

d_gene: -
v_gene: TRBV7-3
j_gene: TRBJ2-2
abundance: few
CDR3aa: CASSPYTVSGELFF
CDR3nt: TGTGCCAGCAGCCCTTATACAGTTTCGGGGGAGCTGTTTTTT

d_gene: -
v_gene: TRBV11-2
j_gene: TRBJ2-5
abundance: few
CDR3aa: CASSLEGQGTQYF
CDR3nt: TGTGCCAGCAGCTTGGAAGGACAAGGGACCCAGTACTTC

d_gene: -
v_gene: TRBV6-5
j_gene: TRBJ1-1
abundance: many
CDR3aa: CASSYPGVTEAFF
CDR3nt: TGTGCCAGCAGTTATCCAGGGGTCACTGAAGCTTTCTTT

d_gene: -
v_gene: TRBV24-1
j_gene: TRBJ2-1
abundance: -
CDR3aa: CATSDRAYDEQFF
CDR3nt: TGTGCCACCAGTGACCGTGCGTACGATGAGCAGTTCTTC

d_gene: TRBD2
v_gene: TRBV9
j_gene: TRBJ2-3
abundance: many
CDR3aa: CASSVVSGVTDTQYF
CDR3nt: TGTGCCAGCAGCGTAGTTAGCGGGGTAACAGATACGCAGTATTTT

d_gene: -
v_gene: TRBV6-6
j_gene: TRBJ1-5
abundance: few
CDR3aa: CASSASLVSGNQPQHF
CDR3nt: TGTGCCAGCAGCGCTAGTTTAGTCTCCGGTAATCAGCCCCAGCATTTT

d_gene: -
v_gene: TRBV28
j_gene: TRBJ2-5
abundance: many
CDR3aa: CASSFLPYQETQYF
CDR3nt: TGTGCCAGCAGTTTTCTCCCGTACCAAGAGACCCAGTACTTC

d_gene: -
v_gene: TRBV2
j_gene: TRBJ1-6
abundance: few
CDR3aa: CASSDQGSYNSPLHF
CDR3nt: TGTGCCAGCAGTGACCAGGGTTCCTATAATTCACCCCTCCACTTT

d_gene: TRBD1
v_gene: TRBV15
j_gene: TRBJ1-1
abundance: many
CDR3aa: CATSFNRGLTEAFF
CDR3nt: TGTGCCACCAGCTTTAACAGGGGGCTTACTGAAGCTTTCTTT

d_gene: TRBD2
v_gene: TRBV7-8
j_gene: TRBJ2-3
abundance: few
CDR3aa: CASSTRVLGGGYDTQYF
CDR3nt: TGTGCCAGCAGCACGCGCGTTTTGGGCGGGGGGTACGATACGCAGTATTTT

d_gene: -
v_gene: TRBV6-6
j_gene: TRBJ1-5
abundance: few
CDR3aa: CASSYGNGNQPQHF
CDR3nt: TGTGCCAGCAGTTACGGTAATGGCAATCAGCCCCAGCATTTT

d_gene: -
v_gene: TRBV20-1
j_gene: TRBJ1-2
abundance: -
CDR3aa: CSARAVYGYTF
CDR3nt: TGCAGTGCTAGAGCCGTGTATGGCTACACCTTC

d_gene: -
v_gene: TRBV20-1
j_gene: TRBJ2-3
abundance: -
CDR3aa: CSARDLSGAPDTQYF
CDR3nt: TGCAGTGCTAGAGATCTCTCCGGGGCCCCAGATACGCAGTATTTT

d_gene: -
v_gene: TRBV14
j_gene: TRBJ2-7
abundance: few
CDR3aa: CASSLQGRPSYEQYF
CDR3nt: TGTGCCAGCAGCCTCCAGGGCAGGCCGTCCTACGAGCAGTACTTC

d_gene: -
v_gene: TRBV28
j_gene: TRBJ1-6
abundance: -
CDR3aa: CASSLPGSNSPLHF
CDR3nt: TGTGCCAGCAGTTTGCCAGGGAGTAATTCACCCCTCCACTTT

d_gene: -
v_gene: TRBV6-5
j_gene: TRBJ1-6
abundance: few
CDR3aa: CASSYPRGSPLHF
CDR3nt: TGTGCCAGCAGTTACCCGAGGGGGTCACCCCTCCACTTT

d_gene: TRBD2
v_gene: TRBV7-9
j_gene: TRBJ2-5
abundance: -
CDR3aa: CASSLKPAGAGKETQYF
CDR3nt: TGTGCCAGCAGCTTAAAACCAGCGGGGGCTGGGAAAGAGACCCAGTACTTC

d_gene: -
v_gene: TRBV6-5
j_gene: TRBJ1-5
abundance: many
CDR3aa: CASSYSYGGSSNQPQHF
CDR3nt: TGTGCCAGCAGTTACTCGTATGGGGGGAGTAGCAATCAGCCCCAGCATTTT

d_gene: -
v_gene: TRBV5-6
j_gene: TRBJ1-5
abundance: -
CDR3aa: CASSLRGKSNQPQHF
CDR3nt: TGTGCCAGCAGCTTAAGAGGGAAGAGCAATCAGCCCCAGCATTTT

d_gene: -
v_gene: TRBV7-9
j_gene: TRBJ1-1
abundance: few
CDR3aa: CASVRRGENTEAFF
CDR3nt: TGTGCCAGCGTCAGACGGGGAGAAAACACTGAAGCTTTCTTT

d_gene: TRBD1
v_gene: TRBV7-3
j_gene: TRBJ2-1
abundance: -
CDR3aa: CASSLQGADEQFF
CDR3nt: TGTGCCAGCAGCTTACAGGGGGCCGATGAGCAGTTCTTC

d_gene: TRBD1
v_gene: TRBV11-3
j_gene: TRBJ2-1
abundance: few
CDR3aa: CASSRQGANNEQFF
CDR3nt: TGTGCCAGCAGCCGCCAGGGGGCTAACAATGAGCAGTTCTTC

d_gene: -
v_gene: TRBV7-3
j_gene: TRBJ1-1
abundance: few
CDR3aa: CASSLTTTGRKTEAFF
CDR3nt: TGTGCCAGCAGCTTAACCACGACAGGTCGAAAAACTGAAGCTTTCTTT

d_gene: -
v_gene: TRBV20-1
j_gene: TRBJ1-2
abundance: -
CDR3aa: CSARAGGQGYGYTF
CDR3nt: TGCAGTGCTAGAGCTGGTGGGCAGGGCTATGGCTACACCTTC

d_gene: -
v_gene: TRBV24-1
j_gene: TRBJ2-1
abundance: many
CDR3aa: CATSGWMGEQFF
CDR3nt: TGTGCCACCAGTGGTTGGATGGGTGAGCAGTTCTTC

d_gene: -
v_gene: TRBV28
j_gene: TRBJ2-2
abundance: -
CDR3aa: CASSTSRPLTGELFF
CDR3nt: TGTGCCAGCAGTACGTCCAGGCCGTTGACCGGGGAGCTGTTTTTT

d_gene: -
v_gene: TRBV7-2
j_gene: TRBJ1-1
abundance: -
CDR3aa: CASSLAGAPNTEAFF
CDR3nt: TGTGCCAGCAGCTTAGCAGGGGCCCCGAACACTGAAGCTTTCTTT

d_gene: -
v_gene: TRBV24-1
j_gene: TRBJ1-1
abundance: many
CDR3aa: CATGSIVAEAFF
CDR3nt: TGTGCCACTGGATCCATTGTTGCTGAAGCTTTCTTT

d_gene: TRBD1
v_gene: TRBV7-2
j_gene: TRBJ1-2
abundance: -
CDR3aa: CASSRTGGPGYGYTF
CDR3nt: TGTGCCAGCAGTCGTACAGGGGGCCCGGGCTATGGCTACACCTTC

d_gene: -
v_gene: TRBV20-1
j_gene: TRBJ2-1
abundance: few
CDR3aa: CSGLGNEQFF
CDR3nt: TGCAGTGGGCTAGGCAATGAGCAGTTCTTC

d_gene: -
v_gene: TRBV20-1
j_gene: TRBJ2-5
abundance: few
CDR3aa: CSARDSLLQETQYF
CDR3nt: TGCAGTGCTAGGGACAGCTTGTTACAAGAGACCCAGTACTTC

d_gene: -
v_gene: TRBV12-3/TRBV12-4
j_gene: TRBJ1-4
abundance: many
CDR3aa: CASSGQIEKLFF
CDR3nt: TGTGCCAGCAGCGGACAGATTGAAAAACTGTTTTTT

d_gene: TRBD1
v_gene: TRBV27
j_gene: TRBJ2-7
abundance: few
CDR3aa: CASRADRASSYEQYF
CDR3nt: TGTGCCAGCAGGGCGGACAGGGCAAGCTCCTACGAGCAGTACTTC

d_gene: -
v_gene: TRBV14
j_gene: TRBJ1-2
abundance: many
CDR3aa: CASSPTVSEAYGYTF
CDR3nt: TGTGCCAGCAGCCCGACAGTGTCCGAGGCCTATGGCTACACCTTC

d_gene: TRBD1
v_gene: TRBV7-3
j_gene: TRBJ2-5
abundance: many
CDR3aa: CASSLTGGTGMVETQYF
CDR3nt: TGTGCCAGCAGCTTAACTGGAGGGACAGGGATGGTAGAGACCCAGTACTTC

d_gene: TRBD1
v_gene: TRBV29-1
j_gene: TRBJ2-5
abundance: few
CDR3aa: CSVADRGPLSLATQYF
CDR3nt: TGCAGCGTTGCTGACAGGGGGCCGTTGTCTCTCGCGACCCAGTACTTC

d_gene: -
v_gene: TRBV6-2/TRBV6-3
j_gene: TRBJ2-1
abundance: -
CDR3aa: CASNWKIWSYNEQFF
CDR3nt: TGTGCCAGCAATTGGAAGATATGGTCCTACAATGAGCAGTTCTTC

d_gene: -
v_gene: TRBV7-9
j_gene: TRBJ2-3
abundance: few
CDR3aa: CASSPVAGFTDTQYF
CDR3nt: TGTGCCAGCAGCCCTGTGGCGGGTTTTACGGATACGCAGTATTTT

d_gene: -
v_gene: TRBV18
j_gene: TRBJ2-6
abundance: few
CDR3aa: CASSQTRQVAGANVLTF
CDR3nt: TGTGCCAGCTCACAGACACGACAGGTGGCTGGGGCCAACGTCCTGACTTTC

d_gene: -
v_gene: TRBV7-9
j_gene: TRBJ2-7
abundance: many
CDR3aa: CASSLGAQGLSYEQYF
CDR3nt: TGTGCCAGCAGCTTAGGGGCCCAGGGCCTATCCTACGAGCAGTACTTC

d_gene: -
v_gene: TRBV4-3
j_gene: TRBJ1-4
abundance: -
CDR3aa: CASSQDSGTSSPLEKLFF
CDR3nt: TGCGCCAGCAGCCAAGATTCAGGGACATCATCGCCTCTTGAAAAACTGTTTTTT

d_gene: TRBD2
v_gene: TRBV29-1
j_gene: TRBJ2-5
abundance: many
CDR3aa: CSVAGGPKETQYF
CDR3nt: TGCAGCGTTGCGGGGGGGCCCAAAGAGACCCAGTACTTC

d_gene: -
v_gene: TRBV5-6
j_gene: TRBJ1-1
abundance: few
CDR3aa: CASSFQQGMNTEAFF
CDR3nt: TGTGCCAGCAGCTTCCAGCAGGGGATGAACACTGAAGCTTTCTTT

d_gene: -
v_gene: TRBV5-1
j_gene: TRBJ2-1
abundance: many
CDR3aa: CASSPGFISSYNEQFF
CDR3nt: TGCGCCAGCAGCCCCGGATTCATAAGCTCCTACAATGAGCAGTTCTTC

d_gene: -
v_gene: TRBV4-1
j_gene: TRBJ1-1
abundance: few
CDR3aa: CASSQDTGTRAFF
CDR3nt: TGCGCCAGCAGCCAAGATACGGGGACTAGAGCTTTCTTT